This T cell receptor beta chain stems from a study of blood T cell repertoires in COVID-19. Whole-study context: Researchers got acute and convalescent COVID-19 samples from the United States, Italy and Spain. From T cells, B-cell-depleted T cells, or PBMCs came the material, which was cDNA or gDNA.

Seattle's cohort entered during active infection and was followed longitudinally. Methods used by the authors: Estimated nucleated cell counts came from reference gene primer amplification. Produced via immunoSEQ multiplex PCR; TCRdb's table is partial and in-frame only. The V and J calls and the clone size are those of that table, but D and trimming were determined from the DNA. The profile shows 300,000 to 450,000 clones, more than 70% of them singletons. Trimming took 0 bases from V and 4 from J, leaving 11 bases between them. This CDR3 is 15 amino acids long. Looked up from germline, CDR1 is SNHLY and CDR2 is FYNNEI.

This chain joins TRBV2 and TRBJ2-3, with D tentatively TRBD2 (5 bases). Sequenced sample: peripheral blood. This sequence was found in a woman younger than 45 with COVID-19, enrolled during active disease. The CDR3 is CASSEAGVISDTQYF. CDR3 nucleotides: TGTGCCAGCAGTGAAGCGGGAGTTATCTCAGATACGCAGTATTTT.